A single sample is the source of the 13 T cell receptor beta chains below, sequenced in a study of OX40 agonist ivuxolimab in advanced cancers. TCRdb's table, derived via immunoSEQ multiplex PCR, lists solely in-frame clones and lacks some. The table has 80,000 to 100,000 clones, approximately 91% seen once. This sample comprised CD4+ or CD8+ T cells sorted from blood, obtained in a trial of the OX40 agonist ivuxolimab. The receptors were sampled from an adult with an advanced solid tumor such as melanoma, head and neck, liver or kidney cancer.

The chain recombines TRBV7-9 with TRBJ1-2, with 7 bases matching TRBD1. CDR1 SEHNR and CDR2 FQNEAQ come from the germline V gene (reference sequence). J lost 3 bases, V lost 5 bases, and 3 bases had no gene match. The CDR3 runs to 13 residues. The CDR3 region is CASSRTGDYGYTF. As DNA, the CDR3 is TGTGCCAGCAGCAGGACAGGCGACTATGGCTACACCTTC.

The rearrangement uses TRBV19 and TRBJ2-5; TRBD2 matches at 14 bases. Germline V CDR1 and CDR2: LNHDA, SQIVND (reference sequence). The trim removed 5 bases at V and 4 bases at J, leaving 12 bases unmatched. The CDR3 consists of 18 residues. In DNA form, the CDR3 reads TGTGCCAGTAGTCCTGGGAGACTAGCGGGAGGGAGGGGAGAGACCCAGTACTTC. Translating it yields CASSPGRLAGGRGETQYF.

The CDR3 DNA follows: TGTGCCAGTACCAGCACCGGGACAGCGTCCCAGCCCCAGCATTTT. It codes for CASTSTGTASQPQHF. The gene calls are TRBV19 and TRBJ1-5; 7 nucleotides match TRBD1. The germline V gene encodes CDR1 LNHDA and CDR2 SQIVND (reference sequence). Trimming at V came to 7 bases and at J to 7 bases, leaving 13 bases not matched to a gene. The CDR3 is made up of 15 amino acids.

The V gene is TRBV7-2, the J gene TRBJ2-1; 9 nucleotides agree with TRBD2. The CDR3 covers 15 residues. The ends lost 7 bases at V and 7 bases at J; junction bases unmatched: 11. Looked up from germline, CDR1 is SGHTA and CDR2 is FQGNSA. The CDR3 bases are TGTGCCAGCACCCTCTTGGGTAGCGGGAGAAATGAGCAGTTCTTC. This translates into CASTLLGSGRNEQFF. Together with reference TRBV7-2 and TRBJ2-1, the CDR3 gives the full variable domain: GAGVSQSPSNKVTEKGKDVELRCDPISGHTALYWYRQSLGQGLEFLIYFQGNSAPDKSGLPSDRFSAERTGGSVSTLTIQRTQQEDSAVYLCASTLLGSGRNEQFFGPGTRLTVL.

As regards this clone: Other DNA sequences in the same sample also yield this CDR3. The chain combines TRBV5-1 with TRBJ2-2; D is perhaps TRBD2 (5 bases). CDR3 size: 14 residues. Per germline, CDR1 SGHRS and CDR2 YFSETQ. V lost 1 base and J lost 1, with 5 bases in between. The DNA for the CDR3 is TGCGCCAGCAGCTTGAGCGGGAACACCGGGGAGCTGTTTTTT. It specifies CASSLSGNTGELFF.

V gene TRBV11-2 combines with J gene TRBJ2-1; perhaps TRBD1 as D (5 bases). Per germline, CDR1 SGHAT and CDR2 FQNNGV. V lost 5 bases, J lost 7 bases, and 12 bases lay in between. This CDR3 spans 13 amino acids. CDR3 protein: CASSHPTANEQFF. The CDR3 nucleotides are TGTGCCAGCAGCCACCCGACAGCAAATGAGCAGTTCTTC.

The rearrangement joins TRBV6-6 to TRBJ2-3; D gene unclear. V was trimmed by 4 bases and J by 4 bases, leaving 6 bases between them. The CDR3 spans 12 residues. In germline, CDR1 is MNHNY, CDR2 SVGAGI (reference sequence). The CDR3 is CASSSPSDTQYF. CDR3 in DNA: TGTGCCAGCAGTTCCCCTTCAGATACGCAGTATTTT.

The CDR3 bases are TGTGCCAGCAGACTCACTAGGGGGGTTAGCTCCTACAATGAGCAGTTCTTC. Translating it yields CASRLTRGVSSYNEQFF. The rearrangement links TRBV27 to TRBJ2-1; D might be TRBD1 or TRBD2, each matching 6 bases. Looked up from germline, CDR1 is MNHEY and CDR2 is SMNVEV (reference sequence). V was pared by 6 bases and J by 0 bases, with 18 bases between. CDR3 length: 17 residues.

This clone occurred once. The gene calls are TRBV9 and TRBJ2-5, with TRBD2 matching 7 bases. Trimming removed 2 bases from V and 2 bases from J; junction bases left unmatched: 6. In germline, CDR1 is SGDLS, CDR2 YYNGEE. This CDR3 is built from 15 residues. Written as DNA, the CDR3 is TGTGCCAGCAGCGTGCTTCCAGCGGGACAAGAGACCCAGTACTTC. It encodes CASSVLPAGQETQYF.

The CDR3 is CASSYREGYGYTF. For the CDR3, the DNA is TGTGCCAGCAGTTACAGGGAGGGCTATGGCTACACCTTC. This rearrangement joins TRBV6-5 to TRBJ1-2; D gene uncertain. This CDR3 has 13 amino acids. Per germline, CDR1 MNHEY and CDR2 SVGAGI. V lost 2 bases to trimming and J lost 4 bases, with 8 bases between them.

A single count supports this clone. This chain connects TRBV19 to TRBJ2-3; D remains ambiguous. Germline CDR1 is LNHDA and CDR2 is SQIVND (reference sequence). The CDR3 length is 14 residues. Trimming cost V 8 bases and J 0 bases, with 12 bases left between them. CDR3 sequence (DNA): TGTGCCAGTTCCCTCGGCGCGAGCACAGATACGCAGTATTTT. Protein product: CASSLGASTDTQYF.

This chain joins TRBV28 and TRBJ2-5; 7 nucleotides align to TRBD1. V was clipped by 5 bases and J by 1 base; unmatched bases: 10. CDR3 length equals 16 residues. The germline V gene encodes CDR1 MDHEN and CDR2 SYDVKM. CDR3 protein: CASSKSGTASQETQYF. The DNA of the CDR3 is TGTGCCAGCAGTAAATCCGGGACAGCATCCCAAGAGACCCAGTACTTC.

Notes on this clone: The same CDR3 can be traced to other DNA sequences in this sample. This chain links TRBV5-1 with TRBJ2-6, with TRBD1 matching 7 bases. The CDR3 consists of 16 residues. Germline V gene sequence: CDR1 SGHRS, CDR2 YFSETQ. The V and J ends lost 0 bases and 1 base, in that order; junction bases with no gene match: 1. DNA for the CDR3: TGCGCCAGCAGCTTGGTGACAGGGTCTGGGGCCAACGTCCTGACTTTC. Translated, it gives CASSLVTGSGANVLTF.